The clone carrying this T cell receptor (beta chain) was detected only once. Some clones are missing from TCRdb's copy, which holds only in-frame ones; the method was immunoSEQ multiplex PCR. The repertoire holds some 400,000 clones, with just under 95% as singletons. These data belong to a study of shared T cell receptors in the human thymus. V dropped 2 bases and J dropped 4; count of bases not matched to a gene: 11. CDR1 and CDR2 from the germline V gene are SGDLS and YYNGEE. The CDR3 is 17 residues long. The sequencing input was thymocytes. This TCR came from a human donor. V gene TRBV9 combines with J gene TRBJ2-1; 8 bases agree with TRBD1. CDR3 sequence reads: CASSVRQGAVAYNEQFF. Written as DNA, the CDR3 is TGTGCCAGCAGCGTTCGTCAGGGGGCGGTGGCGTACAATGAGCAGTTCTTC.